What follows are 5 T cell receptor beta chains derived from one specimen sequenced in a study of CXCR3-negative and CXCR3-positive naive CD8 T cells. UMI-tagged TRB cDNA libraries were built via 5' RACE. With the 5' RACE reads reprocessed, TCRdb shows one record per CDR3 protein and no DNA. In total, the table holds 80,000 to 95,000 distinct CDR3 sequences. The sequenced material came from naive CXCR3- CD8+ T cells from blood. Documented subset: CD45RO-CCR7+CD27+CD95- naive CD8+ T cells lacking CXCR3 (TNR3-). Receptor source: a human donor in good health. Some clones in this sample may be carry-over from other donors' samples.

The CDR3 region is CSARDTTSGPDMETQYF. The V gene is TRBV20-1, the J gene TRBJ2-5; TCRdb reports TRBD2, a call that lacks DNA to check it against. CDR1 and CDR2 (germline): DFQATT, SNEGSKA (reference sequence). CDR3 length: 17 amino acids.

CDR3 sequence: CASNLQGGWTEAFF. The chain recombines TRBV6-2 or TRBV6-3 with TRBJ1-1; without DNA, the TCRdb call of TRBD1 cannot be checked. This CDR3 has 14 residues. Germline V gene data show CDR1 as MNHEY and CDR2 as SVGEGT.

The CDR3: CASSPGTSGIYEQYF. This chain uses TRBV7-9 with TRBJ2-7; the TCRdb D gene call, TRBD2, has no DNA to confirm it. CDR1 and CDR2 (germline): SEHNR, FQNEAQ (reference sequence). The CDR3 loop spans 15 amino acids.

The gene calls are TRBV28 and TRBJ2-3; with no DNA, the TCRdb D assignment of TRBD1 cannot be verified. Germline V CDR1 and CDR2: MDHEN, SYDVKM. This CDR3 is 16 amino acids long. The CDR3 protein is CASRPTAGGGKDTQYF.

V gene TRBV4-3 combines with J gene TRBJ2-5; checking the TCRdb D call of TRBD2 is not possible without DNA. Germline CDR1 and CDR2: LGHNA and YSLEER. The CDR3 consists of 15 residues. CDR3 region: CASSLGNGGVETQYF.